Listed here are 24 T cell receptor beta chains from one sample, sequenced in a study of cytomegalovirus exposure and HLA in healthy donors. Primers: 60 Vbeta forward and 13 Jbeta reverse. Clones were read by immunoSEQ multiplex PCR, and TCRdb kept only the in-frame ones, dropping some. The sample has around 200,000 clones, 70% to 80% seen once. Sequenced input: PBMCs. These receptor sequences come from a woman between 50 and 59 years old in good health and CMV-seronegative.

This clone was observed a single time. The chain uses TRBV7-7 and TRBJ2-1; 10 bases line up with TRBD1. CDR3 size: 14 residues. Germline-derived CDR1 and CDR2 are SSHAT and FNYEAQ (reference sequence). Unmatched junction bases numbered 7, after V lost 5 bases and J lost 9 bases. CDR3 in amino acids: CASSADRGGSEQFF. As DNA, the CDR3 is TGTGCCAGCAGCGCGGACAGGGGGGGTAGTGAGCAGTTCTTC.

CDR3 loop: CASSQGADTEAFF. In DNA, the CDR3 is TGTGCCAGCTCACAGGGGGCTGACACTGAAGCTTTCTTT. The rearrangement links TRBV18 to TRBJ1-1; TRBD1 matches at 7 bases. CDR3 length equals 13 residues. Germline trimming cut 4 bases from V and 3 bases from J; bases unmatched to any gene: 2. From germline, CDR1 is KGHSH and CDR2 LQKENI.

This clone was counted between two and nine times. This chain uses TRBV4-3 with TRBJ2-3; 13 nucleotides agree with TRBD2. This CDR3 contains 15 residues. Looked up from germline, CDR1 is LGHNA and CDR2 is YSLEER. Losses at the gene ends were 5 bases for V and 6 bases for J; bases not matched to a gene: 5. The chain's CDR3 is CASSMTSGGPDTQYF. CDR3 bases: TGCGCCAGCAGCATGACTAGCGGGGGGCCGGATACGCAGTATTTT.

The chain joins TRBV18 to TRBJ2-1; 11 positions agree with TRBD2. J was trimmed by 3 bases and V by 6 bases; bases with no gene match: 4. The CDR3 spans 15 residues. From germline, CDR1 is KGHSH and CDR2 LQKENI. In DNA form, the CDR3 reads TGTGCCAGCTCCGCCACTAGCGGGGGCTACAATGAGCAGTTCTTC. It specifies CASSATSGGYNEQFF.

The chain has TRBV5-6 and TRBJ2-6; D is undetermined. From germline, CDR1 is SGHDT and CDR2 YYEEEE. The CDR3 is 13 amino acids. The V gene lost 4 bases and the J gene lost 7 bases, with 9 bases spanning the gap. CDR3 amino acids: CASSRFGANVLTF. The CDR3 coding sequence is TGTGCCAGCAGCCGATTTGGCGCCAACGTCCTGACTTTC.

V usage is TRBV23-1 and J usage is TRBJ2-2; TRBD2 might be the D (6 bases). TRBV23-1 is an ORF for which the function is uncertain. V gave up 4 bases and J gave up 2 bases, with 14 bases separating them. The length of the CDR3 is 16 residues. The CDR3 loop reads CASSPPGRLNTGELFF. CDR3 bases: TGCGCCAGCAGTCCCCCCGGGAGATTAAACACCGGGGAGCTGTTTTTT.

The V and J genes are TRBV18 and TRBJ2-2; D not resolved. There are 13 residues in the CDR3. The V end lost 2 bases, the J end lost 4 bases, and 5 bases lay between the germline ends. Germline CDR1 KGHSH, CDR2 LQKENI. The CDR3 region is CASSPDFTGELFF. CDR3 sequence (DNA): TGTGCCAGCTCACCAGACTTCACCGGGGAGCTGTTTTTT. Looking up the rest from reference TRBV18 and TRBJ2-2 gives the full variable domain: NAGVMQNPRHLVRRRGQEARLRCSPMKGHSHVYWYRQLPEEGLKFMVYLQKENIIDESGMPKERFSAEFPKEGPSILRIQQVVRGDSAAYFCASSPDFTGELFFGEGSRLTVL.

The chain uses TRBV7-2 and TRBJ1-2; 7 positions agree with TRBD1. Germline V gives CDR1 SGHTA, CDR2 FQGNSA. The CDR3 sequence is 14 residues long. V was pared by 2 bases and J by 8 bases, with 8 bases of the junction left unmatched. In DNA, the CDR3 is TGTGCCAGCAGCTTAATTCAAGGGGGCGACGGCTACACCTTC. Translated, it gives CASSLIQGGDGYTF.

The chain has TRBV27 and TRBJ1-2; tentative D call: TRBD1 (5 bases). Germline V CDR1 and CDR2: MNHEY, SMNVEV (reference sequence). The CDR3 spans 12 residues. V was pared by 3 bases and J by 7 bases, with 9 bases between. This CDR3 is CASSFRGTGYTF. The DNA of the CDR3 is TGTGCCAGCAGTTTTCGGGGGACTGGCTACACCTTC.

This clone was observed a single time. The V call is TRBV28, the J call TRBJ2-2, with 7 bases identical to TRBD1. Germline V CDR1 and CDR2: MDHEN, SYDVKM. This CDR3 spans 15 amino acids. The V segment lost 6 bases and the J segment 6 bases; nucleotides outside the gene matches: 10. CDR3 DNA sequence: TGTGCCAGCAGCCGCGGACAGGAAAAACCCGGGGAGCTGTTTTTT. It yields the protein CASSRGQEKPGELFF.

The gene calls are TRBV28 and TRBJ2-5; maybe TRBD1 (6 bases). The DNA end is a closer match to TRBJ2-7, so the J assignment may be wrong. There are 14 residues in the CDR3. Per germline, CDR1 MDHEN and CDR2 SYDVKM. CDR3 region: CASRKGVLSYEQYF. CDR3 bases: TGTGCCAGCAGAAAGGGGGTCTTGTCCTACGAGCAGTACTTC.

The CDR3: CATVDGTGHQPQHF. The CDR3 DNA reads TGTGCCACCGTGGATGGGACAGGCCATCAGCCCCAGCATTTT. This chain uses TRBV15 with TRBJ1-5; 8 bases are a match to TRBD1. This CDR3 has 14 residues. The germline gives CDR1 LNHNV, CDR2 YYDKDF (reference sequence). The V and J ends lost 8 bases and 5 bases, in that order; junction bases with no gene match: 8.

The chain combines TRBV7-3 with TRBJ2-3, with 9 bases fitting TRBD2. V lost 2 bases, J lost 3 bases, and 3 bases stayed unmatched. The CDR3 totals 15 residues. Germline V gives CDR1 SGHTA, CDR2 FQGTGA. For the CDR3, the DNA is TGTGCCAGCAGCTTACCTAGCGGGGAAACAGATACGCAGTATTTT. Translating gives CASSLPSGETDTQYF.

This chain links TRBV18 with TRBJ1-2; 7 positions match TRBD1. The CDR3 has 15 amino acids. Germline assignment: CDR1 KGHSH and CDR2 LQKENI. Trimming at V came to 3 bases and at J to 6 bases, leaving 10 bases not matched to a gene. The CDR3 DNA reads TGTGCCAGCTCACCCAGGACAGGTACCGAGCATGGCTACACCTTC. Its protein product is CASSPRTGTEHGYTF. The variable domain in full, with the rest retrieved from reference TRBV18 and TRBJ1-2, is NAGVMQNPRHLVRRRGQEARLRCSPMKGHSHVYWYRQLPEEGLKFMVYLQKENIIDESGMPKERFSAEFPKEGPSILRIQQVVRGDSAAYFCASSPRTGTEHGYTFGSGTRLTVV.

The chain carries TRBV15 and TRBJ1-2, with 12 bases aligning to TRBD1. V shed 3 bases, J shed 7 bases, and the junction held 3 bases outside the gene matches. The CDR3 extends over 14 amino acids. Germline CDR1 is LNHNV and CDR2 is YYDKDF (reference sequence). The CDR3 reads CATSRGQGASGYTF. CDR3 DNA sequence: TGTGCCACCAGCAGGGGACAGGGGGCGAGTGGCTACACCTTC.

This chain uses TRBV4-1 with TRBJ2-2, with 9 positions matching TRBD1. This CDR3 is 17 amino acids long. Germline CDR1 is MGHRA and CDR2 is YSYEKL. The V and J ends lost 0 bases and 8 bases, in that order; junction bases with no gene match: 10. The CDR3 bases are TGCGCCAGCAGCCAAGAATCGGGACAGGGCGCGGGGGGGGAGCTGTTTTTT. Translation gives CASSQESGQGAGGELFF.

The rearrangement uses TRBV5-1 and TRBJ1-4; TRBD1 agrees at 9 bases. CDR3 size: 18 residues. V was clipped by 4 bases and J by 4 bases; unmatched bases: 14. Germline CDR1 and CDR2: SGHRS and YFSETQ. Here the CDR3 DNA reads TGCGCCAGCAGCCACCGGGACAGGGCCCTTTTGGGTAATGAAAAACTGTTTTTT. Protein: CASSHRDRALLGNEKLFF.

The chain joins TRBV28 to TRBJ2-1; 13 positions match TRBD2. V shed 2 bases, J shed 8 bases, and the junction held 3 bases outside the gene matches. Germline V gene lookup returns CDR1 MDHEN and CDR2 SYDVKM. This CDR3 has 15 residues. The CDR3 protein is CASSLGTSGTDEQFF. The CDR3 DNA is TGTGCCAGCAGTTTAGGGACTAGCGGGACCGATGAGCAGTTCTTC.

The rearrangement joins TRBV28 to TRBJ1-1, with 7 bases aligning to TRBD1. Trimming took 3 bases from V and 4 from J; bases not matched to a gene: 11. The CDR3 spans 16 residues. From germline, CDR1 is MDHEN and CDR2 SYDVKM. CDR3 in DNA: TGTGCCAGCAGTTTTCTAGGGGGCAGAAGGTCCACTGAAGCTTTCTTT. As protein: CASSFLGGRRSTEAFF.

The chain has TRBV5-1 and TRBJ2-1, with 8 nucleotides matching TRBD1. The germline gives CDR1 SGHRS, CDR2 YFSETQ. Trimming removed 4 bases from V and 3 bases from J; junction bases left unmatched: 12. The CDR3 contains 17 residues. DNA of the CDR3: TGCGCCAGCAGCAGGGGTGACAGGGGTTTACTCTACAATGAGCAGTTCTTC. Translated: CASSRGDRGLLYNEQFF. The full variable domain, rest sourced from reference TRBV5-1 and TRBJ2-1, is KAGVTQTPRYLIKTRGQQVTLSCSPISGHRSVSWYQQTPGQGLQFLFEYFSETQRNKGNFPGRFSGRQFSNSRSEMNVSTLELGDSALYLCASSRGDRGLLYNEQFFGPGTRLTVL.

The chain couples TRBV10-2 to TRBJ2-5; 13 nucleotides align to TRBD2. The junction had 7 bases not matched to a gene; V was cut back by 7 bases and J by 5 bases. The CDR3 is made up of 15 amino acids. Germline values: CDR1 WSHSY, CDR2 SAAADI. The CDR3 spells CASTAGLAGVETQYF. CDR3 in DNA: TGCGCCAGCACAGCAGGACTAGCGGGGGTGGAGACCCAGTACTTC.

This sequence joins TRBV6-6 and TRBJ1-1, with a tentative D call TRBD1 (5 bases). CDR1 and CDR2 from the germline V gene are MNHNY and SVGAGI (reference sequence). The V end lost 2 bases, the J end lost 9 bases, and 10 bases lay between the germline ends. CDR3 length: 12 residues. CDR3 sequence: CASSYRDSKAFF. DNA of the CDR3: TGTGCCAGCAGTTACCGGGACTCCAAAGCTTTCTTT.

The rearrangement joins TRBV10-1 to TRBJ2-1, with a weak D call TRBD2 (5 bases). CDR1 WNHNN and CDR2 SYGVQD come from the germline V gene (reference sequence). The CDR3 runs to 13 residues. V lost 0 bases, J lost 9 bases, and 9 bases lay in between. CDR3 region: CASSESEGGEQFF. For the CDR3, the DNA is TGCGCCAGCAGTGAGTCGGAAGGAGGTGAGCAGTTCTTC.

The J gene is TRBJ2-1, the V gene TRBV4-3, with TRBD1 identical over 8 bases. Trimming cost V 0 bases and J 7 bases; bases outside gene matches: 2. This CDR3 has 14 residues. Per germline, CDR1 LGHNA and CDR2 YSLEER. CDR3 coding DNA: TGCGCCAGCAGCCAAGATCACAGGGGGAATGAGCAGTTCTTC. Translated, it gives CASSQDHRGNEQFF.